This is a list of T cell receptor beta chains from one sample in a study of early T cells in non-severe SARS-CoV-2 infection. TCRdb re-called the 5' RACE reads with MiXCR, one entry per CDR3 protein. The sample holds 75,000 or so distinct CDR3 sequences, 11% to 15% seen once. Specimen: whole blood. The receptor source for this set is an adult who was a healthcare worker with PCR-confirmed SARS-CoV-2 infection or an uninfected control (not recorded which). Both conserved end residues are part of each CDR3. D genes are given only for firm matches. Only part of the rows carry a size: once, few, many, or a class if the clone is expanded.

abundance | d_gene | j_gene | v_gene | CDR3aa | CDR3nt
NA | NA | TRBJ2-1 | TRBV6-2/TRBV6-3 | CASSYTLPKGEQFF | TGTGCCAGCAGTTATACCCTGCCTAAGGGTGAGCAGTTCTTC
many | NA | TRBJ1-1 | TRBV20-1 | CSARDQARVGPHTEAFF | TGCAGTGCTAGAGATCAGGCTCGAGTTGGTCCACACACTGAAGCTTTCTTT
NA | NA | TRBJ2-1 | TRBV2 | CASSEGPRGNEQFF | TGTGCCAGCAGTGAGGGACCGCGAGGTAATGAGCAGTTCTTC
few | NA | TRBJ2-2 | TRBV28 | CASLTGTGELFF | TGTGCCAGCCTTACGGGGACCGGGGAGCTGTTTTTT
NA | TRBD1 | TRBJ2-6 | TRBV5-5 | CASSTGGGGANVLTF | TGTGCCAGCAGCACAGGGGGCGGTGGGGCCAACGTCCTGACTTTC
NA | NA | TRBJ1-5 | TRBV19 | CASDKGPYYSNQPQHF | TGTGCCAGTGACAAGGGCCCATACTATAGCAATCAGCCCCAGCATTTT
NA | TRBD1 | TRBJ1-1 | TRBV7-9 | CASSPTDRGLLEAFF | TGTGCCAGCAGCCCGACGGACAGGGGGCTTCTGGAAGCTTTCTTT
few | NA | TRBJ2-1 | TRBV29-1 | CSADTYNEQFF | TGCAGCGCCGACACCTACAATGAGCAGTTCTTC
NA | TRBD2 | TRBJ2-7 | TRBV28 | CASRPGTSLSEQYF | TGTGCCAGCAGACCCGGGACTAGCTTGAGCGAGCAGTACTTC
NA | NA | TRBJ2-3 | TRBV30 | CTWSVLEGGPNTQYF | TGTACCTGGAGTGTATTGGAGGGGGGTCCAAATACGCAGTATTTT
few | NA | TRBJ1-1 | TRBV6-1 | CASQSPREAFF | TGTGCCAGCCAGTCGCCCCGAGAAGCTTTCTTT
NA | NA | TRBJ2-3 | TRBV29-1 | CSVTYTYTQYF | TGCAGCGTAACATACACATATACGCAGTATTTT
many | NA | TRBJ1-1 | TRBV6-2/TRBV6-3 | CASTAPVGVGTEAFF | TGTGCCAGCACCGCACCGGTCGGGGTTGGCACTGAAGCTTTCTTT
NA | TRBD1 | TRBJ1-4 | TRBV28 | CASSITTGGSEKLFF | TGTGCCAGCAGCATTACAACAGGGGGAAGTGAAAAACTGTTTTTT
many | NA | TRBJ1-1 | TRBV24-1 | CATSDYRGPILQNTEAFF | TGTGCCACCAGTGATTATCGGGGCCCGATCCTCCAGAACACTGAAGCTTTCTTT
few | NA | TRBJ1-2 | TRBV5-6 | CASSFMGLQGYGYTF | TGTGCCAGCAGCTTTATGGGACTTCAAGGCTATGGCTACACCTTC
once | NA | TRBJ2-7 | TRBV7-9 | CACSAGQGRYEQYF | NA
NA | NA | TRBJ1-6 | TRBV7-3 | CASSLEFGGSPLHF | TGTGCCAGCAGCCTCGAGTTTGGAGGTTCACCCCTCCACTTT
NA | TRBD2 | TRBJ2-2 | TRBV5-5 | CASSLRDYPGELFF | TGTGCCAGCAGTCTCCGGGACTACCCGGGGGAGCTGTTTTTT
NA | NA | TRBJ2-7 | TRBV7-8 | CASSLELATHEQYF | TGTGCCAGCAGCTTAGAACTAGCTACCCACGAGCAGTACTTC
NA | NA | TRBJ2-5 | TRBV29-1 | CSVAGALETQYF | TGCAGCGTTGCGGGGGCCTTAGAGACCCAGTACTTC
NA | NA | TRBJ2-7 | TRBV24-1 | CATSDKAGKIYEQYF | TGTGCCACCAGTGACAAGGCAGGGAAGATCTACGAGCAGTACTTC
few | NA | TRBJ2-7 | TRBV20-1 | CSARVSGAYEQYF | TGCAGTGCTAGAGTTAGCGGTGCCTACGAGCAGTACTTC
few | NA | TRBJ2-7 | TRBV6-5 | CASSSWEGVSYEQYF | TGTGCCAGCAGTTCTTGGGAGGGGGTATCCTACGAGCAGTACTTC
NA | NA | TRBJ2-7 | TRBV29-1 | CSVEVPPYEQYF | TGCAGCGTTGAAGTCCCCCCCTACGAGCAGTACTTC
many | NA | TRBJ2-7 | TRBV20-1 | CSAPSTGYEQYF | TGCAGTGCTCCCTCAACTGGGTACGAGCAGTACTTC
NA | NA | TRBJ1-2 | TRBV6-2/TRBV6-3 | CASRMGPTYGYTF | TGTGCCAGCAGGATGGGCCCAACCTATGGCTACACCTTC
few | TRBD1 | TRBJ2-7 | TRBV18 | CASSPNRQGQGSLEQYF | TGTGCCAGCTCACCAAACCGCCAGGGACAGGGGTCGCTCGAGCAGTACTTC
NA | NA | TRBJ1-5 | TRBV3-1 | CASSQAGQPQHF | TGTGCCAGCAGCCAAGCGGGCCAGCCCCAGCATTTT
NA | NA | TRBJ1-2 | TRBV5-6 | CATRAGELYGYTF | TGTGCCACCAGGGCAGGGGAACTCTATGGCTACACCTTC
NA | NA | TRBJ1-6 | TRBV3-1 | CASSQVPGDSPLHF | TGTGCCAGCAGCCAAGTCCCGGGGGATTCACCCCTCCACTTT
many | NA | TRBJ2-7 | TRBV11-2 | CASSLAGAGEQYF | TGTGCCAGCAGCTTAGCGGGGGCAGGAGAGCAGTACTTC
once | NA | TRBJ2-2 | TRBV28 | CASRPGLRYTGELFF | TGTGCCAGCAGGCCCGGGCTGAGGTACACCGGGGAGCTGTTTTTT
NA | NA | TRBJ1-1 | TRBV30 | CAWRRNKNTEAFF | TGTGCCTGGAGACGCAACAAGAACACTGAAGCTTTCTTT
NA | NA | TRBJ1-1 | TRBV20-1 | CSARRDTTETEAFF | TGCAGTGCTCGCAGGGACACTACGGAGACTGAAGCTTTCTTT
NA | TRBD1 | TRBJ1-2 | TRBV2 | CASSTGLTNYGYTF | TGTGCCAGCTCGACAGGGCTCACAAACTATGGCTACACCTTC
many | NA | TRBJ2-3 | TRBV11-2 | CASSRQGPDTQYF | TGTGCCAGCAGCCGTCAGGGCCCAGATACGCAGTATTTT
NA | NA | TRBJ1-6 | TRBV29-1 | CSVAAGAGSPLHF | TGCAGCGTTGCCGCGGGGGCGGGTTCACCCCTCCACTTT
NA | NA | TRBJ2-2 | TRBV10-3 | CAISSGSNTGELFF | TGTGCCATCAGCTCCGGGTCGAACACCGGGGAGCTGTTTTTT
many | NA | TRBJ2-7 | TRBV7-2 | CASSWDPGTSYEQYF | TGTGCCAGCAGCTGGGATCCCGGGACCTCCTACGAGCAGTACTTC
few | TRBD1 | TRBJ1-2 | TRBV30 | CAWSPSDRGANYGYTF | TGTGCCTGGAGTCCATCGGACAGGGGGGCCAACTATGGCTACACCTTC
many | TRBD1 | TRBJ1-2 | TRBV20-1 | CSASLGTGSSYGYTF | TGCAGTGCTAGTTTGGGGACAGGGAGTAGCTATGGCTACACCTTC
few | NA | TRBJ1-2 | TRBV29-1 | CSVEETDGYTF | TGCAGCGTTGAGGAGACAGATGGCTACACCTTC
NA | TRBD1 | TRBJ1-1 | TRBV28 | CASSRGQAYTEAFF | TGTGCCAGCAGTAGAGGACAGGCCTACACTGAAGCTTTCTTT
NA | TRBD2 | TRBJ2-1 | TRBV5-5 | CASTRLATYNEQFF | TGTGCCAGCACCCGACTAGCTACCTACAATGAGCAGTTCTTC
many | TRBD2 | TRBJ2-1 | TRBV3-1 | CASSQSSGGFNEQFF | TGTGCCAGCAGCCAGAGTAGCGGGGGTTTCAATGAGCAGTTCTTC
NA | NA | TRBJ2-7 | TRBV6-6 | CASSYSTAYEQYF | TGTGCCAGCAGTTACTCGACCGCTTACGAGCAGTACTTC
NA | NA | TRBJ1-6 | TRBV9 | CASSVEGRYNSPLHF | TGTGCCAGCAGCGTAGAGGGTAGATATAATTCACCCCTCCACTTT
NA | TRBD1 | TRBJ2-2 | TRBV5-1 | CASSSTGVAGELFF | TGCGCCAGCAGCTCCACAGGGGTAGCCGGGGAGCTGTTTTTT
NA | NA | TRBJ2-7 | TRBV29-1 | CSVEDPYEQYF | TGCAGCGTCGAAGACCCTTACGAGCAGTACTTC
few | TRBD2 | TRBJ2-3 | TRBV7-8 | CASSLASTSGGADTQYF | TGTGCCAGCAGCTTAGCTTCTACTAGCGGGGGGGCAGATACGCAGTATTTT
few | NA | TRBJ1-6 | TRBV6-5 | CASTGGGEMVNSPLHF | TGTGCCAGCACTGGCGGGGGAGAGATGGTTAATTCACCCCTCCACTTT
few | TRBD1 | TRBJ2-5 | TRBV5-1 | CASSQGTEETQYF | TGCGCCAGCAGCCAAGGGACAGAAGAGACCCAGTACTTC
NA | NA | TRBJ2-7 | TRBV29-1 | CSVEDGDSPYYEQYF | TGCAGCGTTGAAGATGGAGACAGCCCTTACTACGAGCAGTACTTC
once | TRBD2 | TRBJ2-3 | TRBV5-6 | CASSSLFTTSGGHTDTQYF | TGTGCCAGCAGCTCCCTATTCACGACTAGCGGGGGACACACAGATACGCAGTATTTT
few | NA | TRBJ2-5 | TRBV6-2/TRBV6-3 | CASSYSMGIKKTQYF | TGTGCCAGCAGTTACTCGATGGGGATAAAGAAGACCCAGTACTTC
few | NA | TRBJ2-1 | TRBV6-2/TRBV6-3 | CASSLLAGEQFF | TGTGCCAGCAGCCTCCTGGCGGGAGAGCAGTTCTTC
NA | TRBD1 | TRBJ1-2 | TRBV12-3/TRBV12-4 | CASSLATGGYYGYTF | TGTGCCAGCAGTTTAGCTACAGGGGGGTACTATGGCTACACCTTC
few | TRBD2 | TRBJ2-1 | TRBV20-1 | CSASAGLATYNEQFF | TGCAGTGCTAGTGCCGGACTAGCGACCTACAATGAGCAGTTCTTC
few | NA | TRBJ2-5 | TRBV20-1 | CSAWALKETQYF | TGCAGTGCTTGGGCCTTAAAAGAGACCCAGTACTTC